The entry below describes one T cell receptor beta chain. Using a J-beta primer mix together with a sample-barcoded 5' primer, a second PCR was run for roughly 7 to 12 cycles. Each CDR3 protein gets one entry after TCRdb re-called the 5' RACE reads with MiXCR. Found here are about 1.7 million distinct CDR3 sequences, 28% of them singletons; the top ten hold 7.7%. These data originate in a study of blood T cells in healthy people across ages. The germline V and J ends were trimmed by 8 bases and 6 bases, with 15 bases remaining between them. CDR3 length: 13 residues. Germline CDR1 reads MDHEN; CDR2 reads SYDVKM.

The chain employs TRBV28 and TRBJ2-3; the D gene is possibly TRBD2 (7 bases). The TCR comes from a woman aged 30 to 39 in good health. The sequenced material came from blood. The CDR3, as DNA: TGTGCCAGCCTATCGGGGGGCGAGGATACGCAGTATTTT. This gives the protein CASLSGGEDTQYF.